The rows below give T cell receptor beta chains drawn from one sample of a study of CD8 T cells in Susac syndrome. TCRdb reprocessed the immunoSEQ multiplex PCR reads via MiXCR and lists one record per CDR3 protein. The sample yields more than 110,000 distinct CDR3 sequences, nearly 95% seen once. The sample was CD8+ T cells from PBMCs. These receptors came from a human donor in good health. The CDR3 runs from the conserved cysteine through the conserved F or W. A D gene is named only where the DNA matches it firmly. Expanded clones get a size class; other rows say once, few or many, or leave the size out.

clone size,V gene,J gene,D gene,CDR3 DNA,CDR3 protein
.,TRBV7-8,TRBJ2-1,.,TGTGCCAGCAGCTACACGTCGGGAACTGAGCAGTTCTTC,CASSYTSGTEQFF
.,TRBV4-1,TRBJ2-3,.,TGCGCCAGCAGCCAAGCGGGAGATAACGCAGATACGCAGTATTTT,CASSQAGDNADTQYF
.,TRBV7-9,TRBJ1-1,.,TGTGCCAGCAGCTTAGTACCCCAGGAGGCGGCTTTCTTT,CASSLVPQEAAFF
.,TRBV28,TRBJ1-2,.,TGTGCCAGCAGTCCCGACAGTTCTGGCTACACCTTC,CASSPDSSGYTF
.,TRBV29-1,TRBJ1-2,.,TGCAGCGTCCCACGGCGGGGTTACGGCTACACCTTC,CSVPRRGYGYTF
.,TRBV27,TRBJ2-7,TRBD1,TGTGCCAGCAGTTTATACAGGGGCTACGAGCAGTACTTC,CASSLYRGYEQYF
.,TRBV7-3,TRBJ2-7,.,TGTGCCAGCAGCTTAGGACCCTTAGCCGAGCAGTACTTC,CASSLGPLAEQYF
.,TRBV20-1,TRBJ2-2,TRBD1,TGCAGCGCCCCTCCCGGGACAGGGTTCACCGGGGAGCTGTTTTTT,CSAPPGTGFTGELFF
few,TRBV29-1,TRBJ2-7,.,TGCAGCGTTGTCGGAAGAGCTGGCACCTACGAGCAGTACTTC,CSVVGRAGTYEQYF
.,TRBV5-1,TRBJ2-3,.,TGCGCCAGCAGCGGGGAAAAAATCACAGATACGCAGTATTTT,CASSGEKITDTQYF
.,TRBV15,TRBJ2-3,TRBD2,TGTGCCACCGAAGCGGGATCGGCAGATACGCAGTATTTT,CATEAGSADTQYF
.,TRBV27,TRBJ2-6,.,TGTGCCAGCAGCCCGCTTTTCGGGGCCAACGTCCTGACTTTC,CASSPLFGANVLTF
.,TRBV24-1,TRBJ2-1,TRBD2,TGTGCCACCAGTGGACTAGCGGGAGGCGATGAGCAGTTCTTC,CATSGLAGGDEQFF
.,TRBV28,TRBJ2-7,TRBD1,TGTGCCAGCAGCCTGACAGGGATGGCCGAGCAGTACTTC,CASSLTGMAEQYF
.,TRBV20-1,TRBJ2-7,TRBD1,TGCAGTGCTAGAGCTGGGACAGCCACCTACGAGCAGTACTTC,CSARAGTATYEQYF
.,TRBV12-3/TRBV12-4,TRBJ2-7,TRBD1,TGTGCCAGCAGTCTCCGGGACAGGAGAAAATCCTACGAGCAGTACTTC,CASSLRDRRKSYEQYF
.,TRBV30,TRBJ2-3,TRBD1,TGTGCCTGGACCCAGGGACAGGGCTTAAGAGATACGCAGTATTTT,CAWTQGQGLRDTQYF
.,TRBV13,TRBJ2-2,.,TGTGCCAGCAGCTCGCAAGGGGAGGCCGGGGAGCTGTTTTTT,CASSSQGEAGELFF
.,TRBV4-1,TRBJ2-2,.,TGCGCCAGCAGCCATCCTGACTTAAACACCGGGGAGCTGTTTTTT,CASSHPDLNTGELFF
.,TRBV5-1,TRBJ1-1,.,TGCGCCAGCAGCTCGGGGACCTCCGAGACTGAAGCTTTCTTT,CASSSGTSETEAFF
few,TRBV20-1,TRBJ2-7,TRBD2,TGCAGTGCTAGAGACGGAGCGGGAGGCGAGCAGTACTTC,CSARDGAGGEQYF
.,TRBV4-2,TRBJ2-2,.,TGTGCCAGCAGCCAGAGGGACACCGGGGAGCTGTTTTTT,CASSQRDTGELFF
.,TRBV6-5,TRBJ2-7,.,TGTGCCAGCAGTTACGGGGTAACTTACGAGCAGTACTTC,CASSYGVTYEQYF
once,TRBV29-1,TRBJ2-1,.,TGCAGCGTTGTGGGCGGCGAGCATTCCTACAATGAGCAGTTCTTC,CSVVGGEHSYNEQFF
.,TRBV25-1,TRBJ2-1,.,TGTGCCAGCAGTGAAAATATCGAGTTGAATGAGCAGTTCTTC,CASSENIELNEQFF
.,TRBV9,TRBJ2-2,TRBD1,TGTGCCAGCAGGACAGGGGGAACCGGGGAGCTGTTTTTT,CASRTGGTGELFF
.,TRBV2,TRBJ2-4,.,TGTGCCAGCAGGACGGACAGTCAGTACTTC,CASRTDSQYF
.,TRBV9,TRBJ2-5,.,TGTGCCAGCAGCGTCGGGTCTTACCCGGAGACCCAGTACTTC,CASSVGSYPETQYF
.,TRBV14,TRBJ2-3,.,TGTGCCAGCAGCCAAGTCCGCGCAGATACGCAGTATTTT,CASSQVRADTQYF
once,TRBV15,TRBJ2-1,TRBD1,TGTGCCACCGGACGGACCAGGGGGACCAATGAGCAGTTCTTC,CATGRTRGTNEQFF
.,TRBV7-9,TRBJ2-3,TRBD2,TGTGCCAGCAGGCCTCCGGGACTAGCGGGCCTAAGCACAGATACGCAGTATTTT,CASRPPGLAGLSTDTQYF
.,TRBV27,TRBJ1-5,.,TGTGCCAGCAGTTTCTCTCCTGAGACTCAGCCCCAGCATTTT,CASSFSPETQPQHF
.,TRBV7-8,TRBJ2-5,.,TGTGCCAGCAGCCAAAGGCGGGGGCGCTCGGCGGGAGAGGGTTGGGAGACCCAGTACTTC,CASSQRRGRSAGEGWETQYF
.,TRBV11-2,TRBJ2-1,.,TGTGCCAGCAGCTTAGATCCGGGACCCGCTGGGGATGAGCAGTTCTTC,CASSLDPGPAGDEQFF
.,TRBV27,TRBJ1-2,.,TGTGCCAGCAGTTTATTTCTCGCGGCGGGTGGCTACACCTTC,CASSLFLAAGGYTF
.,TRBV27,TRBJ2-5,.,TGTGCCAGCAGTTTTTCTGGGAGGGAGACCCAGTACTTC,CASSFSGRETQYF
.,TRBV9,TRBJ2-7,.,TGTGCCAGCAGCGTGGACGACTCCTACGAGCAGTACTTC,CASSVDDSYEQYF
.,TRBV5-1,TRBJ1-2,.,TGCGCCAGCAGCTTGGGCGGACCCGGCTACACCTTC,CASSLGGPGYTF
.,TRBV9,TRBJ1-1,.,TGTGCCAGCAGCGCGGCCGGGAAGACTGAAGCTTTCTTT,CASSAAGKTEAFF
.,TRBV10-3,TRBJ2-1,TRBD2,TGTGCCATCAGTGTAGAGCTAGCGGGACCCTACAATGAGCAGTTCTTC,CAISVELAGPYNEQFF
.,TRBV4-2,TRBJ1-5,TRBD1,TGTGCCAGCAGCCAAGATGGGACAGGCAGCAATCAGCCCCAGCATTTT,CASSQDGTGSNQPQHF
.,TRBV29-1,TRBJ1-1,.,TGCAGCGGTGGGATCTACGGCACTGAAGCTTTCTTT,CSGGIYGTEAFF
.,TRBV4-3,TRBJ2-7,TRBD2,TGCGCCAGCAGCCAAGATTTGGCTAGCGGGAACTACGAGCAGTACTTC,CASSQDLASGNYEQYF
once,TRBV5-1,TRBJ2-1,.,TGCGCCAGCAGCTTGGACAGGTATGAGCAGTTCTTC,CASSLDRYEQFF